The rows below give T cell receptor beta chains drawn from one sample of a study of T-cell memory formation after mild COVID-19. TCRdb re-derived calls from the 5' RACE reads in MiXCR, one entry per CDR3 protein. The sample consists of roughly 510,000 distinct CDR3 sequences, 17% of them appearing once. The source material was PBMCs or a T cell subset sorted from them (not recorded which). These receptors were collected from an adult woman who had mild COVID-19 (a few samples of this study predate the infection). Cell type and time point are not known. The CDR3 runs from the conserved cysteine through the conserved F or W. The D gene is left open where the match is weak. Clone size is shown for a subset of rows, as once, few, many or a class of expanded clone.

.	TRBV27	TRBJ1-3	.	TGTGCCAGCAGTCCTTTCCCCGGGACCGGCGGTCTGAAGGGAAACACCATATATTTT	CASSPFPGTGGLKGNTIYF
.	TRBV12-3/TRBV12-4	TRBJ2-3	few	TGTGCCAGCAGTTTAAGGATCCCCACAGATACGCAGTATTTT	CASSLRIPTDTQYF
TRBD1	TRBV7-9	TRBJ1-2	few	TGTGCCAGCAGCTTGGACAGGGGCGGGCGCTATGGCTACACCTTC	CASSLDRGGRYGYTF
.	TRBV7-3	TRBJ2-6	.	TGTGCCAGCAGCAGGGACATTTCTGGGGCCAACGTCCTGACTTTC	CASSRDISGANVLTF
.	TRBV20-1	TRBJ1-1	.	TGCAGTGCTTCGGGGGGCCTGATGAACACTGAAGCTTTCTTT	CSASGGLMNTEAFF
.	TRBV5-1	TRBJ2-7	few	TGCGCCAGCAGCCCCATGGGGGGTCCCACCTACGAGCAGTACTTC	CASSPMGGPTYEQYF
.	TRBV5-1	TRBJ2-3	many	TGCGCCAGCAGCTTTATTTTGACAGATACGCAGTATTTT	CASSFILTDTQYF
.	TRBV20-1	TRBJ2-2	once	TGCAGTGCTAGAGAGCGGGCAGGGAACACCGGGGAGCTGTTTTTT	CSARERAGNTGELFF
.	TRBV19	TRBJ1-5	few	TGTGCCAGTGACCAAGGTCCCTATAGCAATCAGCCCCAGCATTTT	CASDQGPYSNQPQHF
TRBD2	TRBV7-6	TRBJ2-1	.	TGTGCCAGCAGCTTAGGAACTAGCGGGAGTTCTAGTGAGCAGTTCTTC	CASSLGTSGSSSEQFF
TRBD1	TRBV30	TRBJ2-7	few	TGTGCCTGGAGTGTTCGTACAGGGGCTAAATCAGGAGAGCAGTACTTC	CAWSVRTGAKSGEQYF
.	TRBV30	TRBJ1-6	few	TGTGCCTGGAGTGTTCTCTCAGGGGAGGCTTCACCCCTCCACTTT	CAWSVLSGEASPLHF
.	TRBV5-1	TRBJ2-5	.	TGCGCCAGCAGCTTTGGGGTCGGGGTTAGGAAAGAGACCCAGTACTTC	CASSFGVGVRKETQYF
.	TRBV7-9	TRBJ1-1	few	TGTGCCAGCAGCTTAGTGGGGGTGGTGAACACTGAAGCTTTCTTT	CASSLVGVVNTEAFF
TRBD2	TRBV4-1	TRBJ2-5	.	TGCGCCAGCAGCCAAGCCCGCGGGGGGGCGTTTAAGACCCAGTACTTC	CASSQARGGAFKTQYF
.	TRBV28	TRBJ1-5	.	TGTGCCAGCATTCAGGCGAGGGGACGTTGGAATCAGCCCCAGCATTTT	CASIQARGRWNQPQHF
.	TRBV5-1	TRBJ1-5	many	TGCGCCAGCAGTCCACAGGGCCTCAACAATCAGCCCCAGCATTTT	CASSPQGLNNQPQHF
TRBD2	TRBV20-1	TRBJ2-1	.	TGCAGTGCTCTTGGGTGGACTAGCGGGAAGAGTGAGCAGTTCTTC	CSALGWTSGKSEQFF
.	TRBV27	TRBJ1-5	few	TGTGCCAGCAGTTTTTCTATTTATCAGCCCCAGCATTTT	CASSFSIYQPQHF
TRBD1	TRBV4-3	TRBJ2-5	few	TGCGCCAGCAGCCAAGATCGGGACAGGGGCCCAAACTTC	CASSQDRDRGPNF
.	TRBV27	TRBJ2-7	.	TGTGCCAGCAGTAGGGGGACGGAGAGGGAGCAGTACTTC	CASSRGTEREQYF
.	TRBV5-1	TRBJ2-1	few	TGCGCCAGCAGCTTTGGGGACGGGTTCTACAATGAGCAGTTCTTC	CASSFGDGFYNEQFF
TRBD2	TRBV29-1	TRBJ2-6	.	TGCAGCGTTACCGGGGGGGAGGCTGGGGCCAACGTCCTGACTTTC	CSVTGGEAGANVLTF